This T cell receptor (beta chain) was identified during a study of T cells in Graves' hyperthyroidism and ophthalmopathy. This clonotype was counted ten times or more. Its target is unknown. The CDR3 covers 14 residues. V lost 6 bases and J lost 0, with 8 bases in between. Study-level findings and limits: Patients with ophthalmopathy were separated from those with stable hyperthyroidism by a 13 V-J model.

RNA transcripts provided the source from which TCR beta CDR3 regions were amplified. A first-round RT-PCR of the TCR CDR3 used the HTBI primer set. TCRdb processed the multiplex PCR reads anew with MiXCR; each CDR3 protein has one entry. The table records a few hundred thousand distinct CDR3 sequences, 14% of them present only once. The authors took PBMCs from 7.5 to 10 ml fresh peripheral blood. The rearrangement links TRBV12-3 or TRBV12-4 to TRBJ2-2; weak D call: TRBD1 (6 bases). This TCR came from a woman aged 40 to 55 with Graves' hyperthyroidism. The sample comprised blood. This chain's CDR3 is CASRDRPNTGELFF. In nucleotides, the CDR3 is TGTGCCAGCAGGGACAGACCGAACACCGGGGAGCTGTTTTTT.